Listed below are T cell receptor beta chains from one sample, sequenced in a study of control samples from healthy donors and cancer patients. Repertoires were generated with immunoSEQ multiplex PCR, while TCRdb's copy carries only in-frame clones and drops some. The profile shows 70,000 to 80,000 clones, approximately 88% of them singletons. The sample taken for sequencing was PBMCs. The receptors derive from a woman aged 50 to 65 with colorectal cancer. Each CDR3 is given with its conserved first and last residue. D genes are given only for firm matches. Some rows have no size entry. The others give once, few or many, or a class for an expanded clone.

CDR3aa: CASSLRGTSSSTDTQYF
CDR3nt: TGTGCCAGCAGCTTGCGGGGGACATCCTCTAGCACAGATACGCAGTATTTT
abundance: NA
d_gene: NA
j_gene: TRBJ2-3
v_gene: TRBV5-6

CDR3aa: CASIDRAGSPLHF
CDR3nt: TGTGCCAGCATCGACAGGGCAGGTTCACCCCTCCACTTT
abundance: few
d_gene: TRBD1
j_gene: TRBJ1-6
v_gene: TRBV5-6

CDR3aa: CASSNYGELFF
CDR3nt: TGTGCCAGTTCGAATTACGGGGAGCTGTTTTTT
abundance: NA
d_gene: NA
j_gene: TRBJ2-2
v_gene: TRBV19

CDR3aa: CASSPDGNSPLHF
CDR3nt: TGCGCCAGCAGCCCGGACGGTAATTCACCCCTCCACTTT
abundance: NA
d_gene: NA
j_gene: TRBJ1-6
v_gene: TRBV5-1

CDR3aa: CASSIYRGRQPQHF
CDR3nt: TGTGCCAGCAGCATTTACAGGGGACGCCAGCCCCAGCATTTT
abundance: NA
d_gene: TRBD1
j_gene: TRBJ1-5
v_gene: TRBV5-6

CDR3aa: CASSSRAGADTQYF
CDR3nt: TGTGCCAGCAGCTCCAGGGCGGGGGCAGATACGCAGTATTTT
abundance: NA
d_gene: TRBD2
j_gene: TRBJ2-3
v_gene: TRBV7-3

CDR3aa: CASSQDEGTAKPFYSNQPQHF
CDR3nt: TGCGCCAGCAGCCAAGATGAAGGGACAGCCAAACCCTTTTATAGCAATCAGCCCCAGCATTTT
abundance: NA
d_gene: TRBD1
j_gene: TRBJ1-5
v_gene: TRBV4-3

CDR3aa: CASNRKAEAFF
CDR3nt: TGTGCCAGCAACAGGAAGGCTGAAGCTTTCTTT
abundance: NA
d_gene: NA
j_gene: TRBJ1-1
v_gene: TRBV6-5

CDR3aa: CAWSVGQNYGYTF
CDR3nt: TGTGCCTGGAGTGTAGGACAGAACTATGGCTACACCTTC
abundance: few
d_gene: NA
j_gene: TRBJ1-2
v_gene: TRBV30

CDR3aa: CASSMGSLGQPQHF
CDR3nt: TGTGCCAGTAGTATGGGGTCATTGGGTCAGCCCCAGCATTTT
abundance: NA
d_gene: NA
j_gene: TRBJ1-5
v_gene: TRBV19

CDR3aa: CASSLEETGAGGYTF
CDR3nt: TGTGCCAGCAGCTTAGAAGAAACGGGGGCTGGAGGCTACACCTTC
abundance: few
d_gene: NA
j_gene: TRBJ1-2
v_gene: TRBV7-6

CDR3aa: CASQVWTGRADTQYF
CDR3nt: TGTGCCAGCCAAGTCTGGACAGGGCGCGCAGATACGCAGTATTTT
abundance: NA
d_gene: TRBD1
j_gene: TRBJ2-3
v_gene: TRBV6-5

CDR3aa: CATSDPSGGLVDEQFF
CDR3nt: TGTGCCACCAGTGACCCTAGCGGGGGGCTGGTCGATGAGCAGTTCTTC
abundance: NA
d_gene: TRBD2
j_gene: TRBJ2-1
v_gene: TRBV24-1

CDR3aa: CASSLSTGITEAFF
CDR3nt: TGTGCCAGCAGTCTGTCGACAGGGATCACTGAAGCTTTCTTT
abundance: NA
d_gene: TRBD1
j_gene: TRBJ1-1
v_gene: TRBV6-5

CDR3aa: CASRPTTLAGVFQETQYF
CDR3nt: TGTGCCAGCAGACCTACAACTCTAGCGGGGGTTTTTCAAGAGACCCAGTACTTC
abundance: NA
d_gene: TRBD2
j_gene: TRBJ2-5
v_gene: TRBV7-2

CDR3aa: CASSTVAGNTIYF
CDR3nt: TGTGCCAGCAGCACAGTCGCTGGAAACACCATATATTTT
abundance: NA
d_gene: NA
j_gene: TRBJ1-3
v_gene: TRBV27

CDR3aa: CASSWTGQNTEAFF
CDR3nt: TGTGCCAGCAGTTGGACAGGGCAGAACACTGAAGCTTTCTTT
abundance: NA
d_gene: TRBD1
j_gene: TRBJ1-1
v_gene: TRBV28

CDR3aa: CASSQKGSSTSGNTIYF
CDR3nt: TGTGCCAGCAGCCAGAAGGGGTCAAGTACCTCTGGAAACACCATATATTTT
abundance: NA
d_gene: NA
j_gene: TRBJ1-3
v_gene: TRBV3-1/TRBV3-2

CDR3aa: CASSPGQGGSTDTQYF
CDR3nt: TGTGCCAGCAGCCCGGGACAGGGGGGGAGCACAGATACGCAGTATTTT
abundance: NA
d_gene: TRBD1
j_gene: TRBJ2-3
v_gene: TRBV7-2

CDR3aa: CATRQGVGSPLHF
CDR3nt: TGTGCCACCAGACAGGGGGTGGGTTCACCCCTCCACTTT
abundance: NA
d_gene: TRBD1
j_gene: TRBJ1-6
v_gene: TRBV19

CDR3aa: CASSLGMENEKLFF
CDR3nt: TGTGCCAGCAGTTTGGGGATGGAGAATGAAAAACTGTTTTTT
abundance: NA
d_gene: NA
j_gene: TRBJ1-4
v_gene: TRBV27

CDR3aa: CASSLAGETAQYF
CDR3nt: TGCGCCAGCAGCTTGGCAGGGGAGACGGCCCAGTACTTC
abundance: NA
d_gene: NA
j_gene: TRBJ2-5
v_gene: TRBV5-1

CDR3aa: CASSTDRAGNTIYF
CDR3nt: TGTGCCAGCAGCACAGACAGGGCTGGAAACACCATATATTTT
abundance: NA
d_gene: TRBD1
j_gene: TRBJ1-3
v_gene: TRBV6-5

CDR3aa: CASSIPDRAYGYTF
CDR3nt: TGTGCCAGTAGTATTCCGGACAGGGCCTATGGCTACACCTTC
abundance: NA
d_gene: TRBD1
j_gene: TRBJ1-2
v_gene: TRBV19

CDR3aa: CAISELGWNVSSYNEQFF
CDR3nt: TGTGCCATCAGTGAGTTGGGCTGGAATGTAAGCTCCTACAATGAGCAGTTCTTC
abundance: NA
d_gene: NA
j_gene: TRBJ2-1
v_gene: TRBV10-3

CDR3aa: CASSYGGNKADTQYF
CDR3nt: TGTGCCAGCAGTTACGGGGGTAATAAGGCAGATACGCAGTATTTT
abundance: NA
d_gene: NA
j_gene: TRBJ2-3
v_gene: TRBV6-5

CDR3aa: CASSRSGGAGETQYF
CDR3nt: TGCGCCAGCAGTAGGAGCGGGGGGGCCGGAGAGACCCAGTACTTC
abundance: NA
d_gene: TRBD2
j_gene: TRBJ2-5
v_gene: TRBV4-1

CDR3aa: CAWTGPYTGELFF
CDR3nt: TGTGCCTGGACAGGGCCTTACACCGGGGAGCTGTTTTTT
abundance: NA
d_gene: NA
j_gene: TRBJ2-2
v_gene: TRBV30

CDR3aa: CASSRTGSYNEQFF
CDR3nt: TGTGCCAGCAGTCGGACAGGCTCCTACAATGAGCAGTTCTTC
abundance: NA
d_gene: TRBD1
j_gene: TRBJ2-1
v_gene: TRBV7-2

CDR3aa: CASRYDQNTGELFF
CDR3nt: TGTGCCAGCAGATACGACCAGAACACCGGGGAGCTGTTTTTT
abundance: NA
d_gene: NA
j_gene: TRBJ2-2
v_gene: TRBV6-4

CDR3aa: CAISEGGSGNTIYF
CDR3nt: TGTGCCATCAGTGAGGGGGGCTCTGGAAACACCATATATTTT
abundance: NA
d_gene: NA
j_gene: TRBJ1-3
v_gene: TRBV10-3

CDR3aa: CASEPIAGLGETQYF
CDR3nt: TGTGCCAGCGAACCTATAGCGGGCCTAGGGGAGACCCAGTACTTC
abundance: NA
d_gene: TRBD2
j_gene: TRBJ2-5
v_gene: TRBV6-5

CDR3aa: CASSPIGRNTEAFF
CDR3nt: TGTGCCAGCAGCCCGATCGGCAGAAACACTGAAGCTTTCTTT
abundance: NA
d_gene: NA
j_gene: TRBJ1-1
v_gene: TRBV7-9

CDR3aa: CASSPQDTFTGELFF
CDR3nt: TGTGCCAGCTCACCACAGGATACCTTCACCGGGGAGCTGTTTTTT
abundance: NA
d_gene: NA
j_gene: TRBJ2-2
v_gene: TRBV18

CDR3aa: CASSPAGGGDTQYF
CDR3nt: TGTGCCAGCAGCCCCGCGGGGGGCGGAGATACGCAGTATTTT
abundance: NA
d_gene: TRBD2
j_gene: TRBJ2-3
v_gene: TRBV7-3

CDR3aa: CASSGIYGYTF
CDR3nt: TGTGCCAGCAGCGGGATCTATGGCTACACCTTC
abundance: NA
d_gene: NA
j_gene: TRBJ1-2
v_gene: TRBV28

CDR3aa: CATSSRTSPKAFF
CDR3nt: TGTGCCACCAGCAGCAGGACATCCCCGAAAGCTTTCTTT
abundance: NA
d_gene: NA
j_gene: TRBJ1-1
v_gene: TRBV15

CDR3aa: CASSQDFNQPQHF
CDR3nt: TGTGCCAGCAGCCAAGACTTTAATCAGCCCCAGCATTTT
abundance: NA
d_gene: NA
j_gene: TRBJ1-5
v_gene: TRBV3-1/TRBV3-2

CDR3aa: CASSRGGSGAKNIQYF
CDR3nt: TGTGCCAGCAGTAGGGGGGGGAGCGGAGCCAAAAACATTCAGTACTTC
abundance: once
d_gene: NA
j_gene: TRBJ2-4
v_gene: TRBV27

CDR3aa: CSASVGGTGELFF
CDR3nt: TGCAGTGCTAGTGTGGGAGGCACCGGGGAGCTGTTTTTT
abundance: once
d_gene: NA
j_gene: TRBJ2-2
v_gene: TRBV20-1

CDR3aa: CASTGTSGVGEQFF
CDR3nt: TGTGCCAGCACCGGGACTAGCGGGGTCGGGGAGCAGTTCTTC
abundance: NA
d_gene: TRBD2
j_gene: TRBJ2-1
v_gene: TRBV7-2

CDR3aa: CASGTGSYLNYGYTF
CDR3nt: TGTGCCAGCGGGACAGGGAGCTATCTTAACTATGGCTACACCTTC
abundance: NA
d_gene: TRBD1
j_gene: TRBJ1-2
v_gene: TRBV6-5

CDR3aa: CASSPPGTAYNEQFF
CDR3nt: TGTGCCAGCAGCCCCCCCGGGACAGCATACAATGAGCAGTTCTTC
abundance: NA
d_gene: TRBD1
j_gene: TRBJ2-1
v_gene: TRBV7-3

CDR3aa: CAWSAQWDTEAFF
CDR3nt: TGTGCCTGGAGTGCCCAGTGGGACACTGAAGCTTTCTTT
abundance: NA
d_gene: NA
j_gene: TRBJ1-1
v_gene: TRBV30

CDR3aa: CASSIDTNTGELFF
CDR3nt: TGTGCCAGTAGTATCGACACGAACACCGGGGAGCTGTTTTTT
abundance: NA
d_gene: NA
j_gene: TRBJ2-2
v_gene: TRBV19

CDR3aa: CASSAGYNEQFF
CDR3nt: TGTGCCAGCTCCGCAGGGTACAATGAGCAGTTCTTC
abundance: NA
d_gene: NA
j_gene: TRBJ2-1
v_gene: TRBV3-1/TRBV3-2

CDR3aa: CASSSGHPKSGYTF
CDR3nt: TGTGCCAGTAGTTCGGGACACCCCAAGAGTGGCTACACCTTC
abundance: NA
d_gene: NA
j_gene: TRBJ1-2
v_gene: TRBV19

CDR3aa: CASSGKGGRNQPQHF
CDR3nt: TGTGCCAGCAGCGGAAAGGGAGGACGCAATCAGCCCCAGCATTTT
abundance: NA
d_gene: NA
j_gene: TRBJ1-5
v_gene: TRBV21-1

CDR3aa: CASSYSTVNTEAFF
CDR3nt: TGTGCCAGCAGTTACTCGACAGTGAACACTGAAGCTTTCTTT
abundance: NA
d_gene: NA
j_gene: TRBJ1-1
v_gene: TRBV6-6

CDR3aa: CASSQVLAFETQYF
CDR3nt: TGCGCCAGCAGCCAAGTACTAGCTTTTGAGACCCAGTACTTC
abundance: NA
d_gene: NA
j_gene: TRBJ2-5
v_gene: TRBV4-1

CDR3aa: CASSFRGSGQFF
CDR3nt: TGTGCCAGCAGCTTCCGAGGTTCGGGGCAGTTCTTC
abundance: NA
d_gene: NA
j_gene: TRBJ2-1
v_gene: TRBV9

CDR3aa: CASSGDRIQLSYGYTF
CDR3nt: TGTGCCAGCAGTGGGGACAGAATCCAGCTTTCCTATGGCTACACCTTC
abundance: few
d_gene: TRBD1
j_gene: TRBJ1-2
v_gene: TRBV28

CDR3aa: CASSRGQLNEKLFF
CDR3nt: TGTGCCAGCAGTAGGGGACAGTTAAATGAAAAACTGTTTTTT
abundance: NA
d_gene: TRBD1
j_gene: TRBJ1-4
v_gene: TRBV25-1

CDR3aa: CASSVGTASTDTQYF
CDR3nt: TGTGCCAGCAGCGTAGGGACAGCTAGCACAGATACGCAGTATTTT
abundance: NA
d_gene: NA
j_gene: TRBJ2-3
v_gene: TRBV9

CDR3aa: CASRPTVASGNTIYF
CDR3nt: TGCGCCAGCAGACCGACGGTGGCCTCTGGAAACACCATATATTTT
abundance: NA
d_gene: NA
j_gene: TRBJ1-3
v_gene: TRBV4-3